Listed below are T cell receptor beta chains from one sample, sequenced in a study of shared clonotypes between healthy human individuals. This table comes from immunoSEQ multiplex PCR, and its TCRdb copy is limited to in-frame clones, with some not included. The profile shows 2 million to 2.5 million clones, 92% of them singletons. What was sequenced was naive CD4+ T cells from PBMCs. The receptors here all came from a man in his late teens or twenties in good health. Some clones in this sample may be carry-over from other donors' samples. CDR3s include the opening cysteine and the closing phenylalanine or tryptophan. The order of the fields is J gene, clone size, V gene, D gene, CDR3 DNA, CDR3 protein. A D gene is named only where the DNA matches it firmly. A clone size is listed for some rows: how often the clone was seen (once, few, many), or a class if it is expanded.

j_call: TRBJ1-6
clone_size: NA
v_call: TRBV5-1
d_call: NA
cdr3_nt: TGCGCCAGCAGCCGCCAGTTCGGGGACTCACCCCTCCACTTT
cdr3_aa: CASSRQFGDSPLHF

j_call: TRBJ1-2
clone_size: NA
v_call: TRBV30
d_call: NA
cdr3_nt: TGTGCCTGGGGACGTACAGGAGCTCTCTACTACACCTTC
cdr3_aa: CAWGRTGALYYTF

j_call: TRBJ2-7
clone_size: NA
v_call: TRBV6-5
d_call: TRBD1
cdr3_nt: TGTGCCAGCAGTTGGGACAGGGGATCCTACGAGCAGTACTTC
cdr3_aa: CASSWDRGSYEQYF

j_call: TRBJ2-5
clone_size: NA
v_call: TRBV29-1
d_call: NA
cdr3_nt: TGCAGCGTCCTCCCGGGGGCGGGGGAGACCCAGTACTTC
cdr3_aa: CSVLPGAGETQYF

j_call: TRBJ1-4
clone_size: NA
v_call: TRBV7-2
d_call: NA
cdr3_nt: TGTGCCAGCAGCGGGGACTCAAATAATGAAAAACTGTTTTTT
cdr3_aa: CASSGDSNNEKLFF

j_call: TRBJ2-3
clone_size: NA
v_call: TRBV27
d_call: TRBD1
cdr3_nt: TGTGCCAGCAGTTTATACGGGTCGAAGGGACAGGGGGAAGATACGCAGTATTTT
cdr3_aa: CASSLYGSKGQGEDTQYF

j_call: TRBJ2-2
clone_size: NA
v_call: TRBV27
d_call: TRBD2
cdr3_nt: TGTGCCAGCAGTGGACTAGCGGGAGTAGCTGGTAACGGGGAGCTGTTTTTT
cdr3_aa: CASSGLAGVAGNGELFF

j_call: TRBJ2-7
clone_size: NA
v_call: TRBV27
d_call: NA
cdr3_nt: TGTGCCAGCAGTTACACAGGGCCGGAGCAGTACTTC
cdr3_aa: CASSYTGPEQYF

j_call: TRBJ2-1
clone_size: NA
v_call: TRBV25-1
d_call: NA
cdr3_nt: TGTGCCAGCAGTGACTCACAGCCGATCTTC
cdr3_aa: CASSDSQPIF

j_call: TRBJ2-1
clone_size: NA
v_call: TRBV2
d_call: NA
cdr3_nt: TGTGCCAGCAAAAACCAAAGGACTACCTCCTACAATGAGCAGTTCTTC
cdr3_aa: CASKNQRTTSYNEQFF

j_call: TRBJ2-2
clone_size: NA
v_call: TRBV5-1
d_call: NA
cdr3_nt: TGCGCCAGCAGCTTGGGACCTCTAGTGAGTTCCGGGGAGCTGTTTTTT
cdr3_aa: CASSLGPLVSSGELFF

j_call: TRBJ2-3
clone_size: NA
v_call: TRBV18
d_call: TRBD1
cdr3_nt: TGTGCCAGCGGGACAGGGGGCACAGATACGCAGTATTTT
cdr3_aa: CASGTGGTDTQYF

j_call: TRBJ1-4
clone_size: NA
v_call: TRBV6-1
d_call: TRBD1
cdr3_nt: TGTGCCAGCAGTGGGGCAGGGACAGGGGGACGTGAAAAACTGTTTTTT
cdr3_aa: CASSGAGTGGREKLFF

j_call: TRBJ1-1
clone_size: NA
v_call: TRBV11-2
d_call: TRBD1
cdr3_nt: TGTGCCAGCAGCCCTAGACAGGGGGCAGAGGCGACTGAAGCTTTCTTT
cdr3_aa: CASSPRQGAEATEAFF

j_call: TRBJ1-5
clone_size: NA
v_call: TRBV19
d_call: NA
cdr3_nt: TGTGCCAGTAGTATACGGGACACCTTCACCTGGGGCAATCAGCCCCAGCATTTT
cdr3_aa: CASSIRDTFTWGNQPQHF

j_call: TRBJ2-2
clone_size: once
v_call: TRBV18
d_call: TRBD2
cdr3_nt: TGTGCCAGCTCACCATACGGGACTAGCGGGAGTGGCGGGGAGCTGTTTTTT
cdr3_aa: CASSPYGTSGSGGELFF

j_call: TRBJ1-2
clone_size: NA
v_call: TRBV5-4
d_call: TRBD1
cdr3_nt: TGTGCCAGCAGCTTCGGGCAGGGGGCGGGCTATGGCTACACCTTC
cdr3_aa: CASSFGQGAGYGYTF

j_call: TRBJ1-1
clone_size: NA
v_call: TRBV19
d_call: NA
cdr3_nt: TGTGCCAGTACCTTCGTGGGGGCCGATAACACTGAAGCTTTCTTT
cdr3_aa: CASTFVGADNTEAFF

j_call: TRBJ1-5
clone_size: NA
v_call: TRBV19
d_call: TRBD1
cdr3_nt: TGTGCCAGCTATTCACAGGGGGCAGGCGGTCAGCCCCAGCATTTT
cdr3_aa: CASYSQGAGGQPQHF